This T cell receptor (beta chain) comes out of a study of T cell responses to AZD1222 COVID-19 vaccine. Notes on this clone: Antigen: not known.

The V gene lost 3 bases and the J gene lost 7 bases, with 10 bases spanning the gap. The CDR3 loop spans 14 amino acids. CDR1 is LGHDT and CDR2 is YNNKEL in the germline V gene (reference sequence). Clones were read by immunoSEQ multiplex PCR, and TCRdb kept only the in-frame ones, dropping some. Of some 100,000 clones in the sample, 70% to 90% were seen once. Study-level findings and limits: Two doses of AZD1222 preceded a rise in Spike-specific TCR breadth and depth. Reportedly, nearly half the spike-specific TCRs target unmutated variant regions.

This TCR derives from an adult in good health. The V gene is TRBV3-1 (or the pseudogene TRBV3-2), the J gene TRBJ1-6; D is uncertain. The sample here was peripheral blood, taken on day 0 of MenACWY control vaccination. In DNA, the CDR3 is TGTGCCAGCAGCCAGGACGGGGAGAATTCACCCCTCCACTTT. Translating gives CASSQDGENSPLHF.